This note documents a single T cell receptor (beta chain) sequence. Its antigen is currently unknown. This specimen comes from a study of graft-versus-host responses after intestinal transplantation. Broader study findings: Recipient marrow showed GvH clones, some seen first in ileum or blood.

V lost 5 bases, J lost 1 base, and 9 bases lay in between. CDR3 length equals 14 residues. The germline V gene encodes CDR1 LNHDA and CDR2 SQIVND (reference sequence). Data came from immunoSEQ multiplex PCR; TCRdb stores just in-frame clones and leaves some out. The table shows around 25,000 clones, with approximately 85% occurring only once. The sequences come from PBMCs, collected around 460 days after intestinal transplant. This clonotype originated in a human patient who received an intestinal transplant, so some T cells may come from the graft donor. J is TRBJ2-1 and V is TRBV19, with D perhaps matching TRBD1 (6 bases). The CDR3 DNA reads as TGTGCCAGTAGTTTCCAGGGGTCCTACAATGAGCAGTTCTTC. Residues: CASSFQGSYNEQFF.